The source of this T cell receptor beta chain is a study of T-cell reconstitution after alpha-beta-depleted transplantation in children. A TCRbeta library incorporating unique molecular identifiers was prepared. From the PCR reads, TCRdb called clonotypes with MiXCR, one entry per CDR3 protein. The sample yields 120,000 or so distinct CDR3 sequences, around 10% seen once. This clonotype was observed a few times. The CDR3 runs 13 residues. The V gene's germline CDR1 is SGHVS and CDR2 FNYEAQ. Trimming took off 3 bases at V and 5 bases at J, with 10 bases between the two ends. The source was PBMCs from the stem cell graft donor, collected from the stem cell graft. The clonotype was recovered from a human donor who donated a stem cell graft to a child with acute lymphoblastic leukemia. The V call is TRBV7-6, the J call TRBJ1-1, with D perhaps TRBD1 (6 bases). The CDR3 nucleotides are TGTGCCAGCAGCTTCCCGGGACATACTGAAGCTTTCTTT. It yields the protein CASSFPGHTEAFF.